This T cell receptor beta chain stems from a study of T-cell memory formation after mild COVID-19. Overall study results and limits: There was a balanced CD4/CD8 profile in clones contracting day 15 to 85, and later expanders leaned CD4+. Pre-infection memory held some responding clones, suggesting pre-existing cross-reactive T cells responded. Mostly located in CM and EM were contracting CD4+ clones, with contracting CD8+ clones located in EMRA.

CDR1 and CDR2 from the germline V gene are ENHRY and SYGVKD. V was clipped by 7 bases and J by 1 base; unmatched bases: 6. This CDR3 has 14 amino acids. As for this clonotype: Its antigen is currently unknown.

TCRalpha and TCRbeta libraries used 5'RACE with constant-segment primers and UMIs. TCRdb independently ran MiXCR on the 5' RACE reads; one entry per CDR3 protein. The data show roughly 58,000 distinct CDR3 sequences, over 7.5% seen once. The clonotype comes from a man younger than 30 who had mild COVID-19 (a few samples of this study predate the infection). Cell type and time point are not known. This chain links TRBV10-3 with TRBJ2-7, with 8 bases identical to TRBD2. Sequencing was done on a sample of PBMCs or a T cell subset sorted from them (not recorded which). This CDR3 is CAIKVTSDSYEQYF. The CDR3 DNA reads as TGTGCCATCAAGGTGACTAGCGATTCCTACGAGCAGTACTTC.